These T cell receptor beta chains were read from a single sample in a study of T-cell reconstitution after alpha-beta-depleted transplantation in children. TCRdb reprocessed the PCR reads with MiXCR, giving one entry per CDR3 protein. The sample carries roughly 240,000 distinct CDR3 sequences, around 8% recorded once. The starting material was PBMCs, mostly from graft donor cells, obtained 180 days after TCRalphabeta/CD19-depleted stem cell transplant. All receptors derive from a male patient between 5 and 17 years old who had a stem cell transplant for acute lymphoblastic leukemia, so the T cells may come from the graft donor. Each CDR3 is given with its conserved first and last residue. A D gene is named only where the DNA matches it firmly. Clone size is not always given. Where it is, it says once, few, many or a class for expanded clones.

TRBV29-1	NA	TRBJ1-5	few	TGCAGCGTACAAGATAGCAATCAGCCCCAGCATTTT	CSVQDSNQPQHF
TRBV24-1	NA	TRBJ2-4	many	TGTGCCACCAGTGATTCTCGGGTTGGAGCCAAAAACATTCAGTACTTC	CATSDSRVGAKNIQYF
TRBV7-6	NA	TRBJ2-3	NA	TGTGCCAGCAGCTTACTCACCGCCGGGACCCCTTCGGCAGATACGCAGTATTTT	CASSLLTAGTPSADTQYF
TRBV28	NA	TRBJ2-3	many	TGTGCCAGCAGTCTCCACCTCGACAGGCCCAAGGATACGCAGTATTTT	CASSLHLDRPKDTQYF
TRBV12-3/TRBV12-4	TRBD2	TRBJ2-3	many	TGTGCCAGCAGAGCCGGGACTAGCGGTGCAGATACGCAGTATTTT	CASRAGTSGADTQYF
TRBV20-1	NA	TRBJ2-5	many	TGCAGTGCTATCCGGCCTCCCTACACAGAGACCCAGTACTTC	CSAIRPPYTETQYF
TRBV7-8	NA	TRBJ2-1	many	TGTGCCAGCAGCCAATCTAGAGGTGCTGAGCAGTTCTTC	CASSQSRGAEQFF
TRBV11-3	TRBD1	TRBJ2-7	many	TGTGCCAGCAGCCTCCACGGACAGGGGGGCTACGAGCAGTACTTC	CASSLHGQGGYEQYF
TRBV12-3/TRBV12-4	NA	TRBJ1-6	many	TGTGCCAGCAGTTTAGTTCATAGGAGCGATTCACCCCTCCACTTT	CASSLVHRSDSPLHF
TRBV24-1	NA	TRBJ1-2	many	TGTGCCACCAGTGATTCATATGGCTACACCTTC	CATSDSYGYTF
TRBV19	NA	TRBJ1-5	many	TGTGCCAGTAGTATTCTCCCCGGTCAGCCCCAGCATTTT	CASSILPGQPQHF
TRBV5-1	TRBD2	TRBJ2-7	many	TGCGCCAGCAGCTCCCTAGCGGGGACCTACGAGCAGTACTTC	CASSSLAGTYEQYF
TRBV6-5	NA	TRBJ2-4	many	TGTGCCAGCAGTTACTCGTCCATACTAGCCAAAAACATTCAGTACTTC	CASSYSSILAKNIQYF
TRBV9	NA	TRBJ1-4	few	TGTGCCAGCAGCGTAGGCGGGGGCGTTAATGAAAAACTGTTTTTT	CASSVGGGVNEKLFF
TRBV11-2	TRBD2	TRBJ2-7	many	TGTGCCAGCAGCTTCCCTCTAGCGGGGGCCACCTACGAGCAGTACTTC	CASSFPLAGATYEQYF
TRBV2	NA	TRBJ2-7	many	TGTGCCAGCGTATCCTACGAGCAGTACTTC	CASVSYEQYF